A single TCR beta chain is shown here with its context. The germline V gene has CDR1 SGHAT and CDR2 FQNNGV. The CDR3 consists of 15 residues. V dropped 4 bases and J dropped 0 bases, with 13 bases sitting between them. Source study methods: Amplification with reference gene primers provided the estimates of nucleated cell counts. Clones were read by immunoSEQ multiplex PCR, and TCRdb kept only the in-frame ones, dropping some. D and trimming come from the DNA, and the V and J calls and clone size come from that table. The sample consists of fewer than 350,000 clones, 75% to 90% of them appearing once. This record belongs to a study of blood T cell repertoires in COVID-19. Overall study: Whether acute or convalescent, the COVID-19 samples came from the United States, Italy and Spain. From T cells, B-cell-depleted T cells, or PBMCs came the material, which was cDNA or gDNA.

The specimen was peripheral blood. The gene calls are TRBV11-2 and TRBJ2-7; perhaps TRBD1 as D (5 bases). The clonotype was recovered from a woman in her 70s with COVID-19, enrolled during active disease. The CDR3 here is CASSSQGLSSYEQYF. CDR3 nucleotides: TGTGCCAGCAGCTCCCAGGGCCTGTCCTCCTACGAGCAGTACTTC.